Listed below are T cell receptor beta chains from one sample, sequenced in a study of CD8+ T cells in alopecia areata. TCRdb's table, derived via immunoSEQ multiplex PCR, lists solely in-frame clones and lacks some. The profile covers 250,000 or so clones, with under 80% appearing a single time and around 1.2% taken by the ten largest. The sequencing here drew on CD4+ T cells sorted from blood, taken at week 0. Receptor source: a human donor with alopecia areata. Each CDR3 is given with its conserved first and last residue. Fields, in order: CDR3 protein, V gene, clone size, J gene. Only part of the rows carry a size: once, few, many, or a class if the clone is expanded.

CASSPRDTDTQYF TRBV5-1 . TRBJ2-3
CASSVLAGGQETQYF TRBV9 few TRBJ2-5
CSADSPTPPPWTQYF TRBV29-1 few TRBJ2-5
CSVETGALYGYTF TRBV29-1 few TRBJ1-2
CASSSGLGSTDTQYF TRBV5-1 . TRBJ2-3
CASSHGLLQETQYF TRBV5-1 . TRBJ2-5
CSVESGGGTEAFF TRBV29-1 . TRBJ1-1
CASSQFRVSGANVLTF TRBV23-1 . TRBJ2-6
CASSLGLTGANQPQHF TRBV5-1 . TRBJ1-5
CAWGHYEQYF TRBV30 . TRBJ2-7
CASSLATHNEQFF TRBV7-2 . TRBJ2-1
CSVVIRFQETQYF TRBV29-1 . TRBJ2-5
CASQPGPITEQYF TRBV6-1 . TRBJ2-7
CSAYGESGANVLTF TRBV29-1 . TRBJ2-6
CASSRTVFEAFF TRBV7-2 . TRBJ1-1
CAWTAGGNQPQHF TRBV30 . TRBJ1-5
CASSGLRGVNNEQFF TRBV6-5 . TRBJ2-1
CASSPMGQYNEQFF TRBV4-1 . TRBJ2-1
CASSVGQGKYQETQYF TRBV9 . TRBJ2-5
CATSSPPGTANTGELFF TRBV15 . TRBJ2-2
CASSTQGARGSPLHF TRBV7-2 . TRBJ1-6
CASRGGTGAYGYTF TRBV2 . TRBJ1-2
CSVRDPGHYGYTF TRBV29-1 . TRBJ1-2
CASSSTGTYTDTQYF TRBV5-1 . TRBJ2-3